Shown below are 8 T cell receptor beta chains from a single sample sequenced in a study. Each CDR3 protein is one row after TCRdb ran MiXCR on the RT-PCR reads. In the table there are about 680,000 distinct CDR3 sequences, over 12% of which are singletons. Specimen: memory CD4+ T cells from blood. These receptors were obtained from a female donor in good health, serving as a healthy control.

This clonotype was found a few times. The V gene is TRBV24-1, the J gene TRBJ2-2, with 10 bases aligning to TRBD2. J was trimmed by 7 bases and V by 8 bases; bases with no gene match: 12. There are 16 residues in the CDR3. Germline CDR1 reads KGHDR; CDR2 reads SFDVKD. CDR3 region: CATIGLAGAENGELFF. The CDR3 coding sequence is TGTGCCACCATAGGCCTAGCGGGGGCTGAGAACGGGGAGCTGTTTTTT.

This clonotype appeared a few times. V is TRBV5-1 and J is TRBJ2-5, with D tentatively TRBD2 (6 bases). This CDR3 comprises 15 residues. Trimming removed 4 bases from V and 4 bases from J, with 17 bases in between. The germline V gene encodes CDR1 SGHRS and CDR2 YFSETQ. The CDR3 nucleotides are TGCGCCAGCAGCGGGGAAGGACACGGGGGAGAGACCCAGTACTTC. Translation gives CASSGEGHGGETQYF.

The table lists this clonotype with many counts. At one end, the junction sequence differs from germline, possibly due to a read error. The CDR3 sequence: CASSQGLNTGELFF. DNA for the CDR3: TGCGCCAGCAGCCAAGGACTGAACACCGGGGAGCTGTTTTTT. This chain joins TRBV3-1 and TRBJ2-2; a weak D match, TRBD2 (5 bases). The CDR3 covers 14 residues. The germline gives CDR1 LGHDT, CDR2 YNNKEL (reference sequence).

This clonotype was seen many times. The V gene is TRBV7-6, the J gene TRBJ1-4; no clear D. This CDR3 has 12 amino acids. The V and J ends lost 4 bases and 11 bases respectively, with 11 bases between them. Germline lookup yields CDR1 SGHVS and CDR2 FNYEAQ. The CDR3 reads CASSSVTGKLFF. Here the CDR3 DNA reads TGTGCCAGCAGCTCTGTCACTGGGAAACTGTTTTTT.

This chain links TRBV4-2 with TRBJ1-5, with D hard to call. Germline V gives CDR1 LGHNA, CDR2 YNFKEQ. V was clipped by 6 bases and J by 5 bases, with 20 bases between them. This CDR3 has 16 residues. The chain's CDR3 is CASSSQGTVIYQPQHF. CDR3 DNA: TGTGCCAGCAGTTCCCAAGGCACAGTTATTTATCAGCCCCAGCATTTT.

The chain employs TRBV11-2 and TRBJ2-2; 7 bases align to TRBD2. The CDR3 runs to 15 residues. Germline V gives CDR1 SGHAT, CDR2 FQNNGV. After removal of 8 bases from V and 5 bases from J, the junction contained 11 bases not matched to a gene. For the CDR3, the DNA is TGTGCCAGCCCCCCGCCGGGAGGCCCTACCGGGGAGCTGTTTTTT. It is translated as CASPPPGGPTGELFF.

The table lists this clonotype with many counts. The chain uses TRBV27 and TRBJ1-2; D is possibly TRBD1 (5 bases). This CDR3 has 11 residues. Germline V CDR1 and CDR2: MNHEY, SMNVEV (reference sequence). V gave up 8 bases and J gave up 9 bases, with 13 bases separating them. CDR3 sequence reads: CASGRGRSYTF. CDR3 sequence (DNA): TGTGCCAGCGGGCGGGGACGGAGCTACACCTTC.

This clonotype was detected only a few times. V and J are TRBV9 and TRBJ2-3; no definite D call. V was clipped by 0 bases and J by 4 bases, with 9 bases between them. The CDR3 covers 14 residues. Germline lookup yields CDR1 SGDLS and CDR2 YYNGEE. CDR3 sequence reads: CASSVAVQADTQYF. As DNA, the CDR3 is TGTGCCAGCAGCGTAGCCGTCCAGGCAGATACGCAGTATTTT.